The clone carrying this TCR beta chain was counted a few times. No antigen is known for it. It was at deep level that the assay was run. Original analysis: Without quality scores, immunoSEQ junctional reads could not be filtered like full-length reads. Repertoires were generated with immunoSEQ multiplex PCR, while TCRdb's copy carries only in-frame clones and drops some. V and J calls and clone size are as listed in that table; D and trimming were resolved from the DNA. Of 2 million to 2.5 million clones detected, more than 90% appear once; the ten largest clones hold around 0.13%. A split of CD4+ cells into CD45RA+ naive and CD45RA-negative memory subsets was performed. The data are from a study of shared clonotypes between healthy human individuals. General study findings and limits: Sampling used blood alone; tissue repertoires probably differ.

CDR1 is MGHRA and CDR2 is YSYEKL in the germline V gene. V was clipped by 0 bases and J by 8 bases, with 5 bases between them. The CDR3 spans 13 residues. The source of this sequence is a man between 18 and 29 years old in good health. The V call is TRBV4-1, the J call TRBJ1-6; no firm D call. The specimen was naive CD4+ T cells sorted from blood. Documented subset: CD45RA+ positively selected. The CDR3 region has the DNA TGCGCCAGCAGCCAAGAATCCCATTCACCCCTCCACTTT. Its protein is CASSQESHSPLHF.